This TCR beta chain appears in the sequencing data of a study of CD8+ T cells in alopecia areata. For the study at large: Patients in the study were on tofacitinib for 6 to 18 months, then off it for 6 months.

Sequencing relied on a cDNA template that was reverse transcribed from extracted RNA. Assay: immunoSEQ multiplex PCR; the TCRdb copy retains only in-frame clones and omits some. The table shows roughly 250,000 clones, with about two thirds occurring only once. V was trimmed by 4 bases and J by 4 bases, leaving 25 bases between them. The CDR3 loop spans 18 amino acids. CDR1 is MGHRA and CDR2 is YSYEKL in the germline V gene. Alopecia areata patients gave lesional scalp punch biopsies and peripheral blood samples. The V gene is TRBV4-1, the J gene TRBJ1-2; tentative D call: TRBD1 (5 bases). The sequence derives from a human donor with alopecia areata. Sample: CD4+ T cells sorted from blood, taken at week 0. The CDR3 coding sequence is TGCGCCAGCAGCCCCCTTCCCGGGACGGGACTACGGGGCTATGGCTACACCTTC. Its protein product is CASSPLPGTGLRGYGYTF.